The subject of this entry is one T cell receptor (beta chain). At least ten counts were recorded for this clonotype. It lacks a known antigen. Per-base quality was not reported, and no clone a single base away is much larger than it. The data originate from a study of early T cells in non-severe SARS-CoV-2 infection (dated by TCRdb to 2020 to 2022). For context, the study as a whole: TCR sequencing used bulk RNA from unsorted whole blood, so alpha and beta chains could not be paired.

Beyond this particular receptor, the publication reports: Matching against VDJdb was skewed toward anti-spike CD8 responses, likely underestimated virus-specific expansions, and missed private and CD4 specificities.

Library construction relied on 5' RACE. The listed sequencing device is NextSeq 500. In the TCR library protocol, unique molecular identifiers were attached to individual cDNA molecules to correct for PCR bias and sequencing error. Both TCR alpha and beta chains were sequenced, and tight co-correlation was observed between alpha and beta sequence abundances in each sample. The authors' analysis ran thus. Decombinator V4 was used to perform V gene, J gene and CDR3 annotation of TCR sequences. TCRs were defined as expanded if a significant change between any two time points was detected under a Poisson model with p below 0.0001. Abundances of TCRs were expressed as counts per million after normalisation to the total number of TCRs sequenced in each sample. VDJdb, accessed 1 November 2021, was searched for CMV, EBV and SARS-CoV-2 annotated TCRs, with TCRs annotated for multiple antigens excluded. In TCRdb, the public reads were trimmed at Q25 with fastp and aligned with MiXCR, with productive beta chains retained. Under each unique CDR3 protein, matching rows form one entry showing the most common genes and DNA. TCRdb assigned the V and J calls; the authors' analysis was not used. The sample profile shows approximately 34,000 distinct CDR3 sequences; less than 6.5% of them were found once. About 5.7% of the sample comes from the top ten.

Set within a cohort of healthcare workers in London, UK, this nested case-control study involved weekly PCR testing of nasopharyngeal swabs along with blood sampling. Between 23 and 31 March 2020, the week of the UK lockdown, healthcare workers were enrolled and then followed up weekly for as long as 16 weeks. The sequencing here drew on whole blood, taken at baseline. This TCR was recovered from an adult who was a healthcare worker with PCR-confirmed SARS-CoV-2 infection or an uninfected control (not recorded which).

The nucleotide sequence reads as follows: TGCAGTGCTCCGACAAGTCCGGGACTAGCGCAAACCTACGAGCAGTACTTC. It codes for CSAPTSPGLAQTYEQYF. The sequence is built from TRBV20-1 and TRBJ2-7, and 10 junctional nucleotides match TRBD2. Counted from cysteine to phenylalanine, this CDR3 has 17 amino acids. Only the CDR3 portion is preserved as DNA: 51 bases, with reading frame beginning at the first base. Per the germline V gene (reference sequence), DFQATT is the CDR1 and SNEGSKA is the CDR2. Clipping removes 5 bases from V and 2 bases from J, with 15 as the unmatched junction base count.